Detailed here is one T cell receptor beta chain. Here immunoSEQ multiplex PCR was the method, and the copy in TCRdb shows in-frame clones only, minus some. In the table there are about 90,000 clones, around 94% of which are singletons. These data come from a study of technical replicates of blood from a handful of donors. The germline V gene encodes CDR1 SGHVS and CDR2 FNYEAQ. The J segment lost 3 bases and the V segment lost 5 bases, leaving 2 bases of the junction unmatched. The CDR3 loop spans 13 amino acids. The sequencing sample was made of T cells isolated from PBMCs. This clonotype originated in a human donor in good health. The chain recombines TRBV7-6 with TRBJ1-2; 8 bases fit TRBD1. This CDR3 reads CASSPTGDYGYTF. The DNA for the CDR3 is TGTGCCAGCAGCCCGACAGGGGACTATGGCTACACCTTC.